This T cell receptor beta chain was recovered during a study of blood T cell repertoires in COVID-19. For the study at large: The United States, Italy and Spain supplied acute and convalescent COVID-19 samples. The cDNA or gDNA used as material had been derived from T cells, B-cell-depleted T cells, or PBMCs.

Participants, about 18 to 100 years old, spanned under 30 US areas. Cohorts were based on clinical histories the participants reported. Germline V gene data show CDR1 as SGHTA and CDR2 as FQGTGA. The length of the CDR3 is 15 residues. The trim removed 0 bases at V and 4 bases at J, leaving 2 bases unmatched. Profiling relied on immunoSEQ multiplex PCR, and the TCRdb table lists in-frame clones only, not all of them. The repertoire includes about 210,000 clones, 87% of them detected once, and 7.2% sits in the top ten. The rearrangement links TRBV7-3 to TRBJ2-2; 7 bases are a match to TRBD2. The receptor comes from a man aged 25 to 40 in a cohort exposed to, infected with or recovered from COVID-19 (not recorded which). The material sequenced was PBMCs or T cells enriched from blood (not recorded which). The CDR3 protein is CASSLTAGATGELFF. CDR3 DNA: TGTGCCAGCAGCTTAACGGCGGGAGCCACCGGGGAGCTGTTTTTT. Full variable domain (rest looked up from reference TRBV7-3 and TRBJ2-2): GAGVSQTPSNKVTEKGKYVELRCDPISGHTALYWYRQSLGQGPEFLIYFQGTGAADDSGLPNDRFFAVRPEGSVSTLKIQRTERGDSAVYLCASSLTAGATGELFFGEGSRLTVL.